A single T cell receptor beta chain is shown here with its context. In the authors' workflow: Cell counts per sample came from amplifying reference gene primers. The method was immunoSEQ multiplex PCR; TCRdb's version includes in-frame clones alone and lacks a portion of them. D and trimming were read from the DNA, whereas the V and J calls and clone size are those reported in that table. The data hold more than 65,000 clones, with around 83% observed a single time. This record belongs to a study of blood T cell repertoires in COVID-19. Study-level information: Whether acute or convalescent, the COVID-19 samples came from the United States, Italy and Spain. Sources were T cells, B-cell-depleted T cells, or PBMCs; the material itself was cDNA or gDNA.

The CDR3 totals 17 residues. Germline V gene data show CDR1 as KGHSH and CDR2 as LQKENI. Trimming took 1 base from V and 3 from J; bases not matched to a gene: 11. The sample consisted of peripheral blood. The chain links TRBV18 to TRBJ2-7; 8 bases map to TRBD1. This sequence was found in a woman between 65 and 79 years old with acute or convalescent COVID-19. CDR3 nucleotide sequence: TGTGCCAGCTCACCACGAGACCCGACAGGGGATTTCTACGAGCAGTACTTC. Translation gives CASSPRDPTGDFYEQYF.